Following are 21 T cell receptor beta chains from one sample sequenced in a study of cytomegalovirus exposure and HLA in healthy donors. Both 60 Vbeta primers and 13 Jbeta primers went into the PCR. The table came from immunoSEQ multiplex PCR; TCRdb's copy has only in-frame clones and leaves some out. The data show 100,000 to 150,000 clones, with about 85% seen just once and roughly 4% held by the top ten. Sample: PBMCs. Every receptor here comes from a man aged 18 to 30 in good health and CMV-seropositive.

J is TRBJ1-2 and V is TRBV27; maybe TRBD1 (6 bases). CDR3 length equals 15 residues. The ends were cut back, 6 bases at V and 0 bases at J, with 14 bases in the middle. CDR1 MNHEY and CDR2 SMNVEV come from the germline V gene (reference sequence). Here the CDR3 DNA reads TGTGCCAGCAGCCCCAGGGGCACCGCTAACTATGGCTACACCTTC. It translates to CASSPRGTANYGYTF.

This chain joins TRBV10-1 and TRBJ2-5; 8 bases are shared with TRBD2. The assigned J gene may be wrong: the sequence end matches TRBJ2-7 better. CDR1 and CDR2 (germline): WNHNN, SYGVQD (reference sequence). The length of the CDR3 is 20 residues. CDR3 sequence (DNA): TGCGCCAGCACCGAGAGGCGGGAGGCCCCACTTTTCCAGAGCTCCTACGAGCAGTACTTC. Protein: CASTERREAPLFQSSYEQYF.

The V gene is TRBV5-6, the J gene TRBJ1-6; D call uncertain. Trimming left V 5 bases short and J 7 bases short, with 13 bases between. CDR1 SGHDT and CDR2 YYEEEE come from the germline V gene. The CDR3 spans 14 residues. CDR3 bases: TGTGCCAGCAGTTTTCAAACTTCCAATTCACCCCTCCACTTT. It encodes CASSFQTSNSPLHF.

The V and J genes are TRBV5-5 and TRBJ2-5; D is undetermined. The germline gives CDR1 SGHKS, CDR2 YYEKEE (reference sequence). The CDR3 extends over 16 amino acids. V lost 0 bases and J 5 bases, leaving 17 bases between the germline ends. Here the CDR3 reads CASSLEVGSMAETQYF. The CDR3, as DNA: TGTGCCAGCAGCTTGGAGGTTGGTAGCATGGCGGAGACCCAGTACTTC.

This chain uses TRBV14 with TRBJ2-7; 9 bases agree with TRBD1. V was pared by 0 bases and J by 2 bases, with 8 bases of the junction left unmatched. Germline CDR1 SGHDN, CDR2 FVKESK. This CDR3 is 17 amino acids long. CDR3 protein: CASSQETWTGVTYEQYF. CDR3 DNA: TGTGCCAGCAGCCAAGAGACTTGGACAGGGGTTACCTACGAGCAGTACTTC.

V usage is TRBV5-5 and J usage is TRBJ1-1; D remains ambiguous. This CDR3 is built from 13 residues. Germline V gives CDR1 SGHKS, CDR2 YYEKEE (reference sequence). V was pared by 0 bases and J by 1 base, with 4 bases between. In nucleotides, the CDR3 is TGTGCCAGCAGCTTGGCGGGGAACACTGAAGCTTTCTTT. This codes for CASSLAGNTEAFF.

The chain employs TRBV7-9 and TRBJ1-5; 8 bases match TRBD1. After removal of 5 bases from V and 7 bases from J, the junction contained 10 bases not matched to a gene. The CDR3 spans 15 residues. Germline-derived CDR1 and CDR2 are SEHNR and FQNEAQ (reference sequence). This CDR3 reads CASSHDRGFQQPQHF. DNA for the CDR3: TGTGCCAGCAGCCACGACAGGGGATTCCAGCAGCCCCAGCATTTT. Together with reference TRBV7-9 and TRBJ1-5, the CDR3 gives the full variable domain: DTGVSQNPRHKITKRGQNVTFRCDPISEHNRLYWYRQTLGQGPEFLTYFQNEAQLEKSRLLSDRFSAERPKGSFSTLEIQRTEQGDSAMYLCASSHDRGFQQPQHFGDGTRLSIL.

This sequence joins TRBV15 and TRBJ2-2; TRBD1 is a possible D gene (5 bases). With 0 bases removed from V and 7 bases from J, the gap between germline ends came to 12 bases. Germline V gives CDR1 LNHNV, CDR2 YYDKDF (reference sequence). This CDR3 has 15 residues. The CDR3 spells CATSRDSQGGGELFF. The DNA of the CDR3 is TGTGCCACCAGCAGAGATTCGCAGGGTGGCGGGGAGCTGTTTTTT.

The chain is built from TRBV7-8 and TRBJ2-7; D gene ambiguous. The V gene lost 3 bases and the J gene lost 3 bases, with 6 bases spanning the gap. The germline gives CDR1 SGHVS, CDR2 FQNEAQ. The CDR3 is 12 residues long. In nucleotides, the CDR3 is TGTGCCAGCAGCTTCTATGACTACGAGCAGTACTTC. It yields the protein CASSFYDYEQYF.

This clone appeared a single time. The chain links TRBV12-5 to TRBJ1-5, with TRBD1 matching 9 bases. The CDR3 length is 18 residues. With V trimmed by 2 bases and J by 2 bases, 10 bases remained unmatched. CDR1 is LGHNT and CDR2 is FRNRAP in the germline V gene. The CDR3: CASGLIVGQGIGNQPQHF. The CDR3 DNA sequence: TGTGCTAGTGGTTTGATTGTGGGACAGGGAATCGGCAATCAGCCCCAGCATTTT.

CDR3 coding DNA: TGTGCCATCAGTGGACAGGGAGGCTACAATGAGCAGTTCTTC. Translation: CAISGQGGYNEQFF. V and J are TRBV10-3 and TRBJ2-1, with D tentatively TRBD1 (7 bases). The germline V gene encodes CDR1 ENHRY and CDR2 SYGVKD. The CDR3 loop spans 14 amino acids. Trimming stripped 4 bases from V and 3 bases from J, with 10 bases between.

V and J are TRBV27 and TRBJ1-5; the match to TRBD1 covers 10 bases. Losses at the gene ends were 6 bases for V and 6 bases for J; bases not matched to a gene: 11. Germline V gives CDR1 MNHEY, CDR2 SMNVEV (reference sequence). The CDR3 totals 16 residues. The CDR3 bases are TGTGCCAGCAGAGGTCTTGGGGACAGGGGTCGTCAGCCCCAGCATTTT. The encoded protein is CASRGLGDRGRQPQHF.

V and J are TRBV19 and TRBJ1-1; maybe TRBD1 (5 bases). The V end was cut by 6 bases, the J end by 0 bases, with 17 bases between. Germline-derived CDR1 and CDR2 are LNHDA and SQIVND (reference sequence). The CDR3 covers 16 residues. CDR3 amino acids: CASRTTLQEMNTEAFF. CDR3 sequence (DNA): TGTGCCAGTAGGACAACGTTACAGGAAATGAACACTGAAGCTTTCTTT.

The rearrangement uses TRBV30 and TRBJ2-3, with 14 bases matching TRBD2. Germline V lookup: CDR1 GTSNPN, CDR2 SVGIG (reference sequence). V shed 3 bases and J 4 bases; nucleotides not matched to a gene: 6. This CDR3 spans 16 amino acids. CDR3 coding DNA: TGTGCCTGGAGAAAAAGACTAGCGGGGGGGGCAGATACGCAGTATTTT. Translating it yields CAWRKRLAGGADTQYF.

This chain connects TRBV5-1 to TRBJ2-7; D may be TRBD2 (7 bases). CDR3 length: 15 residues. Germline V gene data show CDR1 as SGHRS and CDR2 as YFSETQ. Trimming removed 3 bases at V and 6 bases at J, with 19 bases between. In DNA, the CDR3 is TGCGCCAGCAGCTCGGACGGGGGGCCCCCCGGCGAGCAGTACTTC. Translation gives CASSSDGGPPGEQYF.

J is TRBJ1-6 and V is TRBV7-8, with a possible D match to TRBD1 (6 bases). The CDR3 consists of 13 residues. Trimming pared 1 base from V and 16 bases from J, leaving 14 bases between. Germline CDR1 SGHVS, CDR2 FQNEAQ. The CDR3 bases are TGTGCCAGCAGCTTAGAAGGAGACAGGAAACTCCACTTT. This codes for CASSLEGDRKLHF.

The chain couples TRBV9 to TRBJ1-2; the D gene is possibly TRBD1 (6 bases). CDR1 is SGDLS and CDR2 is YYNGEE in the germline V gene. V was cut by 1 base and J by 4 bases, with 17 bases left in between. The CDR3 spans 16 residues. CDR3 nucleotides: TGTGCCAGCAGCGTATCTTTGCAGGGGTATTCCTATGGCTACACCTTC. The encoded protein is CASSVSLQGYSYGYTF.

Details on this clone: Distinct nucleotide sequences in the sample also encode this CDR3. V and J are TRBV4-3 and TRBJ2-7, with 7 bases matching TRBD2. The CDR3 totals 14 residues. Germline trimming cut 0 bases from V and 7 bases from J; bases unmatched to any gene: 6. Germline V gives CDR1 LGHNA, CDR2 YSLEER. The CDR3 spells CASSQERELKEQYF. Here the CDR3 DNA reads TGCGCCAGCAGCCAAGAGCGGGAGTTGAAAGAGCAGTACTTC.

The chain is built from TRBV4-2 and TRBJ2-3; 8 bases line up with TRBD2. The junction had 16 bases not matched to a gene; V was cut back by 2 bases and J by 6 bases. This CDR3 has 18 residues. Germline lookup yields CDR1 LGHNA and CDR2 YNFKEQ. CDR3 loop: CASSQLAGRSGGGDTQYF. CDR3 DNA: TGTGCCAGCAGCCAACTCGCCGGTCGGAGCGGGGGAGGGGATACGCAGTATTTT.

This clone has only one observation. The V call is TRBV6-5, the J call TRBJ2-5; possibly TRBD1 for D (6 bases). From germline, CDR1 is MNHEY and CDR2 SVGAGI. V lost 6 bases and J 3 bases, leaving 17 bases between the germline ends. The length of the CDR3 is 15 residues. CDR3 DNA sequence: TGTGCCAGCAGCCCCTCCGCCGGGACAAAAGAGACCCAGTACTTC. Translated, it gives CASSPSAGTKETQYF.

The chain uses TRBV5-1 and TRBJ2-1, with a weak D call TRBD1 (6 bases). There are 15 residues in the CDR3. Germline V gene data show CDR1 as SGHRS and CDR2 as YFSETQ. Trimming removed 0 bases from V and 5 bases from J, with 12 bases in between. CDR3: CASSLDRDADNEQFF. CDR3 bases: TGCGCCAGCAGCTTGGACAGGGATGCGGACAATGAGCAGTTCTTC.